The sequence of this T cell receptor (beta chain) was determined in a study of synovial regulatory T cells in juvenile arthritis. Using immunoSEQ multiplex PCR, the repertoire was profiled, and TCRdb retains in-frame clones only, with some absent. This listing includes roughly 1,000 clones. Findings and limits, study-wide: Synovial Teff and blood CPL repertoires partially overlapped with iaTreg TCR repertoires, which were largely patient-private. TCR diversity was lower in inflammation-associated blood Treg cells than in other blood Treg cells.

Remarks on this clone: The antigen remains unidentified.

Germline values: CDR1 SGHAT, CDR2 FQNNGV. The CDR3 is 16 residues long. No DNA is listed. This receptor was obtained from a donor between 2 and 29 years old with juvenile idiopathic arthritis. The V call is TRBV11-2, the J call TRBJ2-5; TCRdb's D call of TRBD2 is untestable without DNA. Sample: Treg cells from blood. Subset noted: HLA-DR+ inflammation-associated blood Treg cells. The chain's CDR3 is CASSPLAGGEGETQYF.